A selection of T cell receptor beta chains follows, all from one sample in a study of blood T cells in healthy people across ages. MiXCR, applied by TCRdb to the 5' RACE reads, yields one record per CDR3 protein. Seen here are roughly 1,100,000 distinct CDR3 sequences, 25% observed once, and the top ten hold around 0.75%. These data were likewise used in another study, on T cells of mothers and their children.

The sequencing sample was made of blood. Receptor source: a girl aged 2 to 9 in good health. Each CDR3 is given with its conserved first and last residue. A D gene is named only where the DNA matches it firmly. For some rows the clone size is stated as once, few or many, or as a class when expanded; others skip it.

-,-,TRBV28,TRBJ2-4,TGTGCCAGCAGTTTACAGGTCTCCCCTCAGTACTTC,CASSLQVSPQYF
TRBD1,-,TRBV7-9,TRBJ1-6,TGTGCCAGCAGCTCAAATCCTGACAGGGTCCTTAATTCACCCCTCCACTTT,CASSSNPDRVLNSPLHF
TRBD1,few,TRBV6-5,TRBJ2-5,TGTGCCAGCAGTCCACAGGGGGTAGATGGGACCCAGTACTTC,CASSPQGVDGTQYF
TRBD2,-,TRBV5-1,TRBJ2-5,TGCGCCAGCAGGCTACCGGGACTACAAGAGACCCAGTACTTC,CASRLPGLQETQYF
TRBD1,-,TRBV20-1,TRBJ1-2,TGCAGTGCTCCTAACCGGGACAGTTCCTTCCATGGCTACACCTTC,CSAPNRDSSFHGYTF
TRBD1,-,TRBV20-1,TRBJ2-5,TGCAGTGCGTTACAGGGGTGGGAAGAGACCCAGTACTTC,CSALQGWEETQYF
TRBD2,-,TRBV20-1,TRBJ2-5,TGCAGTGCTAGTAAAAGCGGGGGACAAGAAGAGACCCAGTACTTC,CSASKSGGQEETQYF
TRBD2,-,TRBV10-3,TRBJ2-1,TGTGCCATCAGGCTACGCGGGGGGCGCGAGCAGTTCTTC,CAIRLRGGREQFF
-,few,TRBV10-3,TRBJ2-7,TGTGCCATCAGTACCCCTGGCAGGGCCTACGAGCAGTACTTC,CAISTPGRAYEQYF
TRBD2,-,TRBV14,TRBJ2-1,TGTGCCAGCAGCCAAGAAGTCTTGCGGGGGAGCTCCTACAATGAGCAGTTCTTC,CASSQEVLRGSSYNEQFF
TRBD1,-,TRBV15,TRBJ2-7,TGTGCCACCAGCAGAGATTCGGGACAGGGACTTTACGAGCAGTACTTC,CATSRDSGQGLYEQYF
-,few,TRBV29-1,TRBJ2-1,TGCGCTATCAGAACAGGGCTTGATGAGCAGTTCTTC,CAIRTGLDEQFF
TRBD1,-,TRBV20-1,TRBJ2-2,TGCAGTGCTAGATCGTGGACAGGGGGCGGGGGCGGGGAGCTGTTTTTT,CSARSWTGGGGGELFF
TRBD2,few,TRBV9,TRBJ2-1,TGTGCCAGCAGCGCCTGGGGCGGGGGATACAATGAGCAGTTCTTC,CASSAWGGGYNEQFF
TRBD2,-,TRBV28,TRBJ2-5,TGTGCCAGCAGTTTATCTAGCGGGTCTATAGTAGAGACCCAGTACTTC,CASSLSSGSIVETQYF
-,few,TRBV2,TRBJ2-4,TGTGCCAGCAGCTCTCGGGACAACAACATTCAGTACTTC,CASSSRDNNIQYF
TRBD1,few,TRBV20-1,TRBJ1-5,TGCAGTGCAGCCGGGACAGACAATCAGCCCCAGCATTTT,CSAAGTDNQPQHF
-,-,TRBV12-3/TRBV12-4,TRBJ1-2,TGTGCCAGCAGTTCCCTCGGCACTACCGATGGCTACACCTTC,CASSSLGTTDGYTF
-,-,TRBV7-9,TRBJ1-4,TGTGCCAGCAGCCCCCGGGACGAGGAAAAACTGTTTTTT,CASSPRDEEKLFF
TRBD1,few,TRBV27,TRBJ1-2,TGTGCCAGCAGTTTCACAGGGGTGGCTTACGGCTACACCTTC,CASSFTGVAYGYTF
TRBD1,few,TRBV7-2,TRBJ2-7,TGTGCCAGTAGACTTACGGGACAGCCAACCTACGAGCAGTACTTC,CASRLTGQPTYEQYF
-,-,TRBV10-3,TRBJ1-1,TGTGCCATCAGTGAGTTCTTAAACGGAGCTTTCTTT,CAISEFLNGAFF
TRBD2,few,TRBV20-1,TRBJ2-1,TGCAGTGCTAGAGCTGGGACTAGGTGGGGCAATGAGCAGTTCTTC,CSARAGTRWGNEQFF
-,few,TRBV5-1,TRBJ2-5,TGCGCCAGCAGCTTGGGTCCGGGACACTTAGGAGAGACCCAGTACTTC,CASSLGPGHLGETQYF
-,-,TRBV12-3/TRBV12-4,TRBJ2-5,TGTGCCAGCAGTTTAGCGCTTTTAACGGGAGAAGAGACCCAGTACTTC,CASSLALLTGEETQYF
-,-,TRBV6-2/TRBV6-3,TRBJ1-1,TGTGCCAGCAGTTACGGTGAAGATGAAGCTTTCTTT,CASSYGEDEAFF
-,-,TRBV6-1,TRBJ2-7,TGTGCCAGCAGTGATTATAGCGAGCAGTACTTC,CASSDYSEQYF
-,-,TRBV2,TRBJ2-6,TGTGCCAGCAGGGACAACTCTGGGGCCAACGTCCTGACTTTC,CASRDNSGANVLTF
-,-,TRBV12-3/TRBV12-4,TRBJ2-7,TGTGCCAGCAGTCGCGCGACGGGCGAGCAGTACTTC,CASSRATGEQYF
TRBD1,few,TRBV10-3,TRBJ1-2,TGTGCCATCTCAGCCCCGGACAGGGACTATGGCTACACCTTC,CAISAPDRDYGYTF
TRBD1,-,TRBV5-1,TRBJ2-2,TGCGCCAGCAGCCTTGCCCAGGGGGCGATCGGGGAGCTGTTTTTT,CASSLAQGAIGELFF
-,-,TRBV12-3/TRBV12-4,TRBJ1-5,TGTGCCAGCAGTTCCGGCGAGGGGCCCCAGCATTTT,CASSSGEGPQHF
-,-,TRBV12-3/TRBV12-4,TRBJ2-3,TGTGCCAGCAGTTTTATCCCGGGAGTGACAGATACGCAGTATTTT,CASSFIPGVTDTQYF
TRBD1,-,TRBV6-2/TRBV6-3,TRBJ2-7,TGTGCCAGCAGGGACAGGGGTTTGAAGTTCTTC,CASRDRGLKFF
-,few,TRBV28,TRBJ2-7,TGTGCCAGCAGCCCGCAACCCCTGAAATCCGGATCTAGGTCCTACGAGCAGTACTTC,CASSPQPLKSGSRSYEQYF
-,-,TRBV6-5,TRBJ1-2,TGTGCCAGCAGTTACGCCCGATTAGCCACGCAGTTTTATGGCTACACCTTC,CASSYARLATQFYGYTF
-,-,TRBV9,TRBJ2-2,TGTGCCAGCAGCGTTTCAGGGGAGAACACCGGGGAGCTGTTTTTT,CASSVSGENTGELFF
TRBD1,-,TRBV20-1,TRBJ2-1,TGCAGTGCTACGGGCGCCCGGGGACAGGGCTACAATGAGCAGTTCTTC,CSATGARGQGYNEQFF
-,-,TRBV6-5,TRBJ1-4,TGTGCCAGCAGTTCAAACGCCCACACCGAAAAACTGTTTTTT,CASSSNAHTEKLFF
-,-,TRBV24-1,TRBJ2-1,TGTGCCACCAGTGATTTTCCCGGGTACAATGAGCAGTTCTTC,CATSDFPGYNEQFF
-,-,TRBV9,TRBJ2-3,TGTGCCAGCAGCGTAAATGGGGCCGCAGATACGCAGTATTTT,CASSVNGAADTQYF
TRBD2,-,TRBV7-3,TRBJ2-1,TGTGCCAGCAGCCTCCGACTAGCGGAGTCTGAGCAGTTCTTC,CASSLRLAESEQFF
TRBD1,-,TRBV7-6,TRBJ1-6,TGTGCCAGCAGCTCTTTGACAGGGATTTATAATTCACCTCTCCACTTT,CASSSLTGIYNSPLHF
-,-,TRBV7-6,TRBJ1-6,TGTGCCAGCAGCTTGCGGGGACGCGGAGGGGTGACTTCACCCCTCCACTTT,CASSLRGRGGVTSPLHF
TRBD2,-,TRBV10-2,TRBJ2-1,TGCGCCAGCAGTGAGCGTTTAGGGGAGGGTACTCTTGAGCAGTTCTTC,CASSERLGEGTLEQFF
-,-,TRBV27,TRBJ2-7,TGTGCCAGCATCGGCTACCCCCGCTACGAGCAGTACTTC,CASIGYPRYEQYF
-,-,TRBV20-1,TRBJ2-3,TGCAGTGCTAGCACAGCGGTAGATACGCAGTATTTT,CSASTAVDTQYF
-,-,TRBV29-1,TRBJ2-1,TGCAGCGCTTATAGCGGAATGGGGTCCTACAATGAGCAGTTCTTC,CSAYSGMGSYNEQFF
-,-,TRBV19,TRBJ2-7,TGTGCCAGTAGCCGCTCCCCAGGGGAAGAGCAGTACTTC,CASSRSPGEEQYF
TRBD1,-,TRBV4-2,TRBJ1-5,TGTGCCAGCAGCCAGACAGGGTTGGGCAATCAGCCCCAGCATTTT,CASSQTGLGNQPQHF
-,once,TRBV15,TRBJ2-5,TGTGCCACCAGCATCGGTAAAGACCAAGAGACCCAGTACTTC,CATSIGKDQETQYF
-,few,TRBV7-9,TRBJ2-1,TGTGCCAGCAGCTCCGTTACGACTTCCAGTGAGCAGTTCTTC,CASSSVTTSSEQFF